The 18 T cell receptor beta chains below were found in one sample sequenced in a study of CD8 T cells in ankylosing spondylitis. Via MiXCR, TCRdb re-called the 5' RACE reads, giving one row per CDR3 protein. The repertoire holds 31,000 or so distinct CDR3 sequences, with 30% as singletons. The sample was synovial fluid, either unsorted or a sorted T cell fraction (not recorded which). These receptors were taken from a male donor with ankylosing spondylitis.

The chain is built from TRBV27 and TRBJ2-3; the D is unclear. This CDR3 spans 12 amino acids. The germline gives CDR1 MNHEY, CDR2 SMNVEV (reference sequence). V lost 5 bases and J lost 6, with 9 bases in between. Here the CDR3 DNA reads TGTGCCAGCAGTCCCGGACGTGATACGCAGTATTTT. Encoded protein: CASSPGRDTQYF.

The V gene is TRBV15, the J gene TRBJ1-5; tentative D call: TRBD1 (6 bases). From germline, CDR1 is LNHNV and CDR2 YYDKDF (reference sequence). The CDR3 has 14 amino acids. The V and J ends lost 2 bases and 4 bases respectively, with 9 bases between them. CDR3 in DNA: TGTGCCACCAGCAGAATACAGGGAAATCAGCCCCAGCATTTT. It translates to CATSRIQGNQPQHF.

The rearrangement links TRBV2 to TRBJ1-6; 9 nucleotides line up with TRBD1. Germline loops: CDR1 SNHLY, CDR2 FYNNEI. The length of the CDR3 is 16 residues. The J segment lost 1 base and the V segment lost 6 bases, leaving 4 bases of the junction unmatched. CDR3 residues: CASSSGTGSYNSPLHF. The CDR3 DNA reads TGTGCCAGCAGCTCCGGGACAGGGTCCTATAATTCACCCCTCCACTTT.

CDR3 residues: CASSPPRINTGELFF. Here the CDR3 DNA reads TGTGCCAGCAGCCCCCCTCGGATTAACACCGGGGAGCTGTTTTTT. The chain employs TRBV7-9 and TRBJ2-2; D gene uncertain. Germline loops: CDR1 SEHNR, CDR2 FQNEAQ (reference sequence). CDR3 length: 15 amino acids. The V and J ends lost 5 bases and 2 bases respectively, with 12 bases between them.

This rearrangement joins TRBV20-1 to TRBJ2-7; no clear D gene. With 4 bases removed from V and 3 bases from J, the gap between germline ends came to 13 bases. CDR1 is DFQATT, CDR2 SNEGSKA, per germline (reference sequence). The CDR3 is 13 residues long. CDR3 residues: CSAKSQYDYEQYF. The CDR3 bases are TGCAGTGCTAAATCACAGTACGACTACGAGCAGTACTTC.

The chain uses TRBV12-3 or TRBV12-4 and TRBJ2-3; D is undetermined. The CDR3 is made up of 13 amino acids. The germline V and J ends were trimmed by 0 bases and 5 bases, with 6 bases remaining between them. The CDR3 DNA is TGTGCCAGCAGTTTAGCGCCTAAAGATACGCAGTATTTT. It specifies CASSLAPKDTQYF.

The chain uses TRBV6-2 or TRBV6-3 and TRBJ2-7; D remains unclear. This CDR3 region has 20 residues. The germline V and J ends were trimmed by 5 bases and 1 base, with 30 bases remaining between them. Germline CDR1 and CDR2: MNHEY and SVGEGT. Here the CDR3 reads CASSPFERAMVSNPSYEQYF. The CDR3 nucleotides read TGTGCCAGCAGTCCTTTCGAAAGGGCGATGGTCTCAAACCCATCCTACGAGCAGTACTTC.

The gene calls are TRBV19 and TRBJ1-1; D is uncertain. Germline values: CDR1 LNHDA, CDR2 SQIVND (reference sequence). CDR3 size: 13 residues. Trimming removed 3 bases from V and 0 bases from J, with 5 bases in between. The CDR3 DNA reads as TGTGCCAGTAGTATCCAGGTGAACACTGAAGCTTTCTTT. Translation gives CASSIQVNTEAFF.

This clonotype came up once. The CDR3 DNA is TGTGCCAGCAGCCAAGACAGATTGCAGTATAGCAATCAGCCCCAGCATTTT. Protein product: CASSQDRLQYSNQPQHF. The chain couples TRBV3-1 to TRBJ1-5; no clear D gene. The ends were cut back, 0 bases at V and 0 bases at J, with 12 bases in the middle. Germline CDR1 is LGHDT and CDR2 is YNNKEL (reference sequence). The CDR3 loop spans 17 amino acids.

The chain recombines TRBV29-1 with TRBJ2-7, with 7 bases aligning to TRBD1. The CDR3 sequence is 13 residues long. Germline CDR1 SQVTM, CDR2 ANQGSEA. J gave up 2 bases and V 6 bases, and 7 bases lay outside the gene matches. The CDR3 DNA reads TGCAGCGTCAAGGGGGCGAGCGCCTACGAGCAGTACTTC. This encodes CSVKGASAYEQYF.

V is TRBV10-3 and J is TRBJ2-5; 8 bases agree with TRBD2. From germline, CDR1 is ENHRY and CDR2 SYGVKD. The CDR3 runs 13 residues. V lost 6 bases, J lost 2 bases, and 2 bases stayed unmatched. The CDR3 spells CAIRRLAQETQYF. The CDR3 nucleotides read TGTGCCATCAGGAGACTAGCGCAAGAGACCCAGTACTTC.

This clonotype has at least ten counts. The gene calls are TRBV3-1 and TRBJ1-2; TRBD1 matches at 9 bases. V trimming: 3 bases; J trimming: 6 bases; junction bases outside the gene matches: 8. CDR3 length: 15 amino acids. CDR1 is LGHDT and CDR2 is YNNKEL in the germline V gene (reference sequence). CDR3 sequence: CASSQRLDRGDGYTF. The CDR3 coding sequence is TGTGCCAGCAGCCAGAGGTTGGACAGGGGCGATGGCTACACCTTC. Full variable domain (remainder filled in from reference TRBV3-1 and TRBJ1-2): DTAVSQTPKYLVTQMGNDKSIKCEQNLGHDTMYWYKQDSKKFLKIMFSYNNKELIINETVPNRFSPKSPDKAHLNLHINSLELGDSAVYFCASSQRLDRGDGYTFGSGTRLTVV.

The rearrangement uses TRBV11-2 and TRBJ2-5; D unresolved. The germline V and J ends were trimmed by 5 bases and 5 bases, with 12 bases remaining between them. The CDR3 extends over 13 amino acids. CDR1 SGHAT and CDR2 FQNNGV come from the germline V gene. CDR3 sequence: CASSLNVLETQYF. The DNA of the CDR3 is TGTGCCAGCAGCCTCAACGTCCTCGAGACCCAGTACTTC.

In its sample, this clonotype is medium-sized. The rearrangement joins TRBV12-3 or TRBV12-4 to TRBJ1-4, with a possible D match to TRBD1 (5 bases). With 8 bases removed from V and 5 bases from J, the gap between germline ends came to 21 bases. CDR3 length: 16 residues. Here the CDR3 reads CASLRTQLTGNEKLFF. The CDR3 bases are TGTGCCAGCCTAAGGACACAACTGACGGGGAATGAAAAACTGTTTTTT.

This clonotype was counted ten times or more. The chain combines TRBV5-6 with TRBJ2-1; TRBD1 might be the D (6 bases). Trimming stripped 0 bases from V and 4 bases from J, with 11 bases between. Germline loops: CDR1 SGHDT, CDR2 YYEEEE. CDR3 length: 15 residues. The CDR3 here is CASSLGRGGYNEQFF. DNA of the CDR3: TGTGCCAGCAGCTTGGGCAGGGGTGGATACAATGAGCAGTTCTTC.

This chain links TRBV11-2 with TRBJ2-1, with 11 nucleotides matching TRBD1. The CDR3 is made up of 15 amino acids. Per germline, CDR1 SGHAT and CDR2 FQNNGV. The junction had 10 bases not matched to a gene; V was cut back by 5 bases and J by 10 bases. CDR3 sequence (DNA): TGTGCCAGCAGCCCCCGGACAGGGGGCTACACCGAGCAGTTCTTC. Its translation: CASSPRTGGYTEQFF.

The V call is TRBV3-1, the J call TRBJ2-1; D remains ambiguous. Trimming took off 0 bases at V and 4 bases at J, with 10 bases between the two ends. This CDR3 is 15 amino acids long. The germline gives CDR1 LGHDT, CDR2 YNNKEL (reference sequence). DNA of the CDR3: TGTGCCAGCAGCCAAGATCCGGCGGATTACAATGAGCAGTTCTTC. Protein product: CASSQDPADYNEQFF.

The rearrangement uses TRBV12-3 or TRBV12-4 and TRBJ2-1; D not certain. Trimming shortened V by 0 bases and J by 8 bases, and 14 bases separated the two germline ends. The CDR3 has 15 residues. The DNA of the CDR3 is TGTGCCAGCAGTTTAGCAATACGGGCTTGGGATGAGCAGTTCTTC. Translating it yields CASSLAIRAWDEQFF.